Following are 5 T cell receptor beta chains from one sample sequenced in a study of blood T cell repertoires in COVID-19. The method was immunoSEQ multiplex PCR; TCRdb's version includes in-frame clones alone and lacks a portion of them. The sample has some 160,000 clones, around 81% seen once; the top ten hold about 5%. Sequenced material: peripheral blood. The source of these receptors is a woman aged 45-65 years with acute or convalescent COVID-19.

The chain recombines TRBV19 with TRBJ1-6; 11 bases agree with TRBD1. CDR1 is LNHDA and CDR2 is SQIVND in the germline V gene (reference sequence). Unmatched junction bases numbered 12, after V lost 6 bases and J lost 5 bases. The CDR3 consists of 18 residues. The DNA for the CDR3 is TGTGCCAGTAGCCAAGGACAGGGGGCTTACCGGGATAATTCACCCCTCCACTTT. Translating it yields CASSQGQGAYRDNSPLHF.

This clone was seen just once. V and J are TRBV7-2 and TRBJ2-4; D is undetermined. From germline, CDR1 is SGHTA and CDR2 FQGNSA. CDR3 size: 13 residues. V was clipped by 6 bases and J by 7 bases, with 13 bases between them. This chain's CDR3 is CASRAAGSNIQYF. DNA for the CDR3: TGTGCCAGCAGGGCGGCCGGTTCGAACATTCAGTACTTC. The full variable domain, completed using reference TRBV7-2 and TRBJ2-4, is GAGVSQSPSNKVTEKGKDVELRCDPISGHTALYWYRQSLGQGLEFLIYFQGNSAPDKSGLPSDRFSAERTGGSVSTLTIQRTQQEDSAVYLCASRAAGSNIQYFGAGTRLSVL.

The chain is built from TRBV20-1 and TRBJ2-7; D perhaps matches TRBD2 (7 bases). Trimming shortened V by 3 bases and J by 0 bases, and 15 bases separated the two germline ends. CDR1 DFQATT and CDR2 SNEGSKA come from the germline V gene (reference sequence). The CDR3 is made up of 15 amino acids. The CDR3: CSASDLGGASYEQYF. CDR3 coding DNA: TGCAGTGCTAGTGACTTGGGGGGGGCCTCCTACGAGCAGTACTTC.

The CDR3 coding sequence is TGTGCCAGCAAATCCCCAACCCAGGGGGCCCCGCAGTATTTT. Its protein is CASKSPTQGAPQYF. The V gene is TRBV6-5, the J gene TRBJ2-3; 8 nucleotides align to TRBD1. Germline trimming cut 7 bases from V and 10 bases from J; bases unmatched to any gene: 13. The CDR3 runs 14 residues. CDR1 and CDR2 (germline): MNHEY, SVGAGI.

This rearrangement joins TRBV11-2 to TRBJ1-6; 9 bases are a match to TRBD1. Germline V gene lookup returns CDR1 SGHAT and CDR2 FQNNGV. With 1 base clipped from V and 10 bases from J, the junction kept 2 bases outside the gene matches. The length of the CDR3 is 14 residues. The chain's CDR3 is CASSLGDRASPLHF. The CDR3 DNA follows: TGTGCCAGCAGCTTAGGGGACAGGGCCTCACCCCTCCACTTT.